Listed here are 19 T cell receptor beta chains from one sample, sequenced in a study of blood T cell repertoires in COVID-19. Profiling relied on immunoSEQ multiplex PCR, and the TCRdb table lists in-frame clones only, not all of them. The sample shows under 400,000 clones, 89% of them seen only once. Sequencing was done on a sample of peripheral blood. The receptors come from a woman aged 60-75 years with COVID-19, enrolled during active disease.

The CDR3 is CSAPTGGPQYF. DNA for the CDR3: TGCAGTGCCCCGACGGGCGGGCCCCAGTACTTC. This chain joins TRBV20-1 and TRBJ2-5; TRBD2 might be the D (5 bases). Germline CDR1 is DFQATT and CDR2 is SNEGSKA (reference sequence). V lost 6 bases to trimming and J lost 9 bases, with 14 bases between them. The CDR3 consists of 11 residues.

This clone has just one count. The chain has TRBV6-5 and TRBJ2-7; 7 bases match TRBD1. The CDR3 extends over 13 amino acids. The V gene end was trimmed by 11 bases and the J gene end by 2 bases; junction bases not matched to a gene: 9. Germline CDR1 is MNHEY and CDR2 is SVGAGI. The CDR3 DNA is TGTGCCTCAAGACAGGGCCAAGCCTACGAGCAGTACTTC. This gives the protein CASRQGQAYEQYF.

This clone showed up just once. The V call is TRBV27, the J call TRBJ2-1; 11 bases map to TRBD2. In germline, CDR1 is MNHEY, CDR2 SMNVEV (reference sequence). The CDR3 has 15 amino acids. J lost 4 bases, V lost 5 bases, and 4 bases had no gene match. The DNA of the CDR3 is TGTGCCAGCAGTACCGGGACTAGCGGTTACAATGAGCAGTTCTTC. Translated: CASSTGTSGYNEQFF.

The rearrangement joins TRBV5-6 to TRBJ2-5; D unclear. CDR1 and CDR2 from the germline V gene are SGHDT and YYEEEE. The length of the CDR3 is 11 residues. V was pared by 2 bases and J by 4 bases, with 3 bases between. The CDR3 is CASSFRETQYF. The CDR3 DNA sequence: TGTGCCAGCAGCTTCAGAGAGACCCAGTACTTC.

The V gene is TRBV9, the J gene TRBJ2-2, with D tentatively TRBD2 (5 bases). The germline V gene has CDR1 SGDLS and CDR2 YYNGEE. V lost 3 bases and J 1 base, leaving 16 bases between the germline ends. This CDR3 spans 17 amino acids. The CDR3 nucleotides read TGTGCCAGCAGCGGATCCGGACTTTACGGGAACACCGGGGAGCTGTTTTTT. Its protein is CASSGSGLYGNTGELFF.

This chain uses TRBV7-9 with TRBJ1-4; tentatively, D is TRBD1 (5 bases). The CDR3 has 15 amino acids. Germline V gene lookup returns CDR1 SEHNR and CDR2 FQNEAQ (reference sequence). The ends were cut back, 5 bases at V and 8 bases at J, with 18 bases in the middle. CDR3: CASSIRGGVEEKLFF. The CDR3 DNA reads TGTGCCAGCAGCATCCGAGGAGGGGTTGAGGAAAAACTGTTTTTT. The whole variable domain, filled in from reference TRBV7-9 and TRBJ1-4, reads DTGVSQNPRHKITKRGQNVTFRCDPISEHNRLYWYRQTLGQGPEFLTYFQNEAQLEKSRLLSDRFSAERPKGSFSTLEIQRTEQGDSAMYLCASSIRGGVEEKLFFGSGTQLSVL.

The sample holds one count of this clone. CDR3 sequence reads: CASSPQGGETTEAFF. CDR3 coding DNA: TGTGCCAGCAGCCCGCAGGGAGGGGAGACCACTGAAGCTTTCTTT. The chain is built from TRBV7-3 and TRBJ1-1; a weak D match, TRBD1 (5 bases). The CDR3 is made up of 15 amino acids. The germline V gene encodes CDR1 SGHTA and CDR2 FQGTGA. V lost 5 bases and J lost 4, with 17 bases in between.

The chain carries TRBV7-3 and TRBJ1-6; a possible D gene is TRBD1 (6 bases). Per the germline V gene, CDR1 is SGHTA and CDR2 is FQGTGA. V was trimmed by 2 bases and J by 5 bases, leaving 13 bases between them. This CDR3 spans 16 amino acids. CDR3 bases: TGTGCCAGCAGCTTATTGGGGGCGGAGAATAATTCACCCCTCCACTTT. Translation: CASSLLGAENNSPLHF.

CDR3 sequence (DNA): TGTGCCAGCAGCTTCGGACAGCTATGGGGAAACACCATATATTTT. Amino acids: CASSFGQLWGNTIYF. The chain couples TRBV6-5 to TRBJ1-3; D is possibly TRBD1 (6 bases). CDR3 length: 15 residues. Germline loops: CDR1 MNHEY, CDR2 SVGAGI. The V end lost 6 bases, the J end lost 4 bases, and 16 bases lay between the germline ends.

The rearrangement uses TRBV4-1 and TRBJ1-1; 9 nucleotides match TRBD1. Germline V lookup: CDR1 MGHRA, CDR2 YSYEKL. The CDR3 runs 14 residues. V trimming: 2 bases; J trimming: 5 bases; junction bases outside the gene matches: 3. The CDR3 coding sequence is TGCGCCAGCAGCCAAAAAGACAGGGGGACTGAAGCTTTCTTT. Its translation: CASSQKDRGTEAFF.

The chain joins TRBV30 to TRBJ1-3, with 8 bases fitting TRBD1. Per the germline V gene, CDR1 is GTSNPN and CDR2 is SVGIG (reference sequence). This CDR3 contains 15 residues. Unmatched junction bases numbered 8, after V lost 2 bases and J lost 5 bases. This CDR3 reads CAWSFSGTGRNTIYF. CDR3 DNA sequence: TGTGCCTGGAGTTTCTCCGGGACAGGTAGAAACACCATATATTTT.

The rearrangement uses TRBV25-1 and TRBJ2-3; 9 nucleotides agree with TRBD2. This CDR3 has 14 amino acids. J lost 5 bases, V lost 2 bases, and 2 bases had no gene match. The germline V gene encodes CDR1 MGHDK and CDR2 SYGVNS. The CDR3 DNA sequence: TGTGCCAGCAGTGAACTAGCGGGGTTAGATACGCAGTATTTT. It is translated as CASSELAGLDTQYF.

Here the CDR3 DNA reads TGTGCCAGCAGCTACATTGGAAACACCATATATTTT. Its translation is CASSYIGNTIYF. This chain connects TRBV5-5 to TRBJ1-3; D remains ambiguous. Trimming pared 3 bases from V and 3 bases from J, leaving 4 bases between. Per the germline V gene, CDR1 is SGHKS and CDR2 is YYEKEE (reference sequence). There are 12 residues in the CDR3. Supplemented by reference TRBV5-5 and TRBJ1-3, the full variable domain reads DAGVTQSPTHLIKTRGQQVTLRCSPISGHKSVSWYQQVLGQGPQFIFQYYEKEERGRGNFPDRFSARQFPNYSSELNVNALLLGDSALYLCASSYIGNTIYFGEGSWLTVV.

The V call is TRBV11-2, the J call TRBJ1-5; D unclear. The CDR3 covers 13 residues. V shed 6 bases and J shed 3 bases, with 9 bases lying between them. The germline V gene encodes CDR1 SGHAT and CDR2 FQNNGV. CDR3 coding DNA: TGTGCCAGCAGTATGACTACCAATCAGCCCCAGCATTTT. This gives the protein CASSMTTNQPQHF.

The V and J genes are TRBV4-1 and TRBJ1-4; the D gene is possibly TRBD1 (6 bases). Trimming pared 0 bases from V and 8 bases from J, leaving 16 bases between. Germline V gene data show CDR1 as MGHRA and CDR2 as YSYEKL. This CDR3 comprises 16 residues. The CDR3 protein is CASSQERVQGHEKLFF. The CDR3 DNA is TGCGCCAGCAGCCAAGAGAGGGTCCAGGGACACGAAAAACTGTTTTTT.

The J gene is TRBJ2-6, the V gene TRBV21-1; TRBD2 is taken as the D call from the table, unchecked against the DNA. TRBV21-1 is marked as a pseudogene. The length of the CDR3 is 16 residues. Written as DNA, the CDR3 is TGTGCCAGCAGCCGCGCACCCACCTCTGGGGCCAACGTCCTGACTTTC. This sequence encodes CASSRAPTSGANVLTF.

Written as DNA, the CDR3 is TGCGCCAGCAGCTTGGTCGCGGCCTCGAACACCGGGGAGCTGTTTTTT. Translated, it gives CASSLVAASNTGELFF. The chain recombines TRBV5-1 with TRBJ2-2, with D hard to call. Germline CDR1 SGHRS, CDR2 YFSETQ. V lost 0 bases and J lost 0, with 9 bases in between. The CDR3 sequence is 16 residues long.

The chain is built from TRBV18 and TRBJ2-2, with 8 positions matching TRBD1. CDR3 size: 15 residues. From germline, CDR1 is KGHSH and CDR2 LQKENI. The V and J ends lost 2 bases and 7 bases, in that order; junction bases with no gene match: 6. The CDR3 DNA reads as TGTGCCAGCTCACCAAAGACAGGGGTGGACGGGGAGCTGTTTTTT. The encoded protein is CASSPKTGVDGELFF.

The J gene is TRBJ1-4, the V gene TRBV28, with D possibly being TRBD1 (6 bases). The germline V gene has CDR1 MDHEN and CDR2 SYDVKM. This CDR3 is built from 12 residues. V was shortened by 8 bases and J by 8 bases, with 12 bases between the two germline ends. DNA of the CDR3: TGTGCCAGCGGGGGGGCGCCAGAAAAACTGTTTTTT. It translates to CASGGAPEKLFF.